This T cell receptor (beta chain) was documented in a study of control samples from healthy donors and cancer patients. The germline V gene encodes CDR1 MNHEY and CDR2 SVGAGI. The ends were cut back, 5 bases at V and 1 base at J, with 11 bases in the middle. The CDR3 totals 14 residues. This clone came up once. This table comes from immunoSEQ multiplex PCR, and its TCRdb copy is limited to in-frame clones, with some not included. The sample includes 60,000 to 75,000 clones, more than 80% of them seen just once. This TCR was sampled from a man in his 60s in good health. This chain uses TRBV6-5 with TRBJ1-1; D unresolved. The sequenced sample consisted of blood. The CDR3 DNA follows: TGTGCCAGCAGTCTAGATACAGCGAACACTGAAGCTTTCTTT. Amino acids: CASSLDTANTEAFF.